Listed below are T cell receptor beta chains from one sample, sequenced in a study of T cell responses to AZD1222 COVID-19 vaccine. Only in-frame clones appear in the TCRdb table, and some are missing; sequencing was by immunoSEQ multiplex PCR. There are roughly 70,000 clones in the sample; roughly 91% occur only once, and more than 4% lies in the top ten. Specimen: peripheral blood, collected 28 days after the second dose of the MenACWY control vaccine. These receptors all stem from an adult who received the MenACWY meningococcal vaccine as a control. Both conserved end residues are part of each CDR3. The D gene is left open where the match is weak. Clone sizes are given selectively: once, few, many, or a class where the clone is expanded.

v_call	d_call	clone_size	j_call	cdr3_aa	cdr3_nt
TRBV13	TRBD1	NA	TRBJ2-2	CASSLGQGAANTGELFF	TGTGCCAGCAGCTTAGGCCAGGGGGCGGCAAACACCGGGGAGCTGTTTTTT
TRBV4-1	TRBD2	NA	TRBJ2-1	CASSLREGHNEQFF	TGCGCCAGCAGCCTGAGGGAGGGCCACAATGAGCAGTTCTTC
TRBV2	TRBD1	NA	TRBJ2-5	CASSEAQRGLRETQYF	TGTGCCAGCAGTGAAGCGCAGAGGGGGCTGCGAGAGACCCAGTACTTC
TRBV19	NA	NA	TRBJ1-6	CASSMAGHSPLHF	TGTGCCAGTAGTATGGCCGGGCATTCACCCCTCCACTTT
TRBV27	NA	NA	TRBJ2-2	CASSLLGAGGELFF	TGTGCCAGCAGTTTATTGGGGGCGGGCGGGGAGCTGTTTTTT
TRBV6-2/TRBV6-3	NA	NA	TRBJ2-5	CASTPPPAETQYF	TGTGCCAGCACCCCTCCTCCCGCAGAGACCCAGTACTTC
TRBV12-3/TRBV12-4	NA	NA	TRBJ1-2	CASSLDDYGYTF	TGTGCCAGCAGTTTAGACGATTATGGCTACACCTTC
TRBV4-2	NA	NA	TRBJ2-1	CASSQDLGRNEQFF	TGTGCCAGCAGCCAAGATCTAGGCCGGAATGAGCAGTTCTTC
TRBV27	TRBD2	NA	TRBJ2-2	CASNRLAENTGELFF	TGTGCCAGCAACCGACTAGCGGAGAACACCGGGGAGCTGTTTTTT
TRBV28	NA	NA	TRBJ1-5	CASSSGGNQPQHF	TGTGCCAGCAGTTCCGGGGGCAATCAGCCCCAGCATTTT
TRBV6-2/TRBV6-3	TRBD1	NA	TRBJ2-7	CASSYLLGDRGPYEQYF	TGTGCCAGCAGTTACCTATTGGGGGACAGGGGACCCTACGAGCAGTACTTC
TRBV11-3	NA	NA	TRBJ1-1	CASSSRTDRNTEAFF	TGTGCCAGCAGCTCGAGGACAGACAGGAACACTGAAGCTTTCTTT
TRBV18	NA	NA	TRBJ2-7	CASSLRRGYEQYF	TGTGCCAGCTCACTAAGGAGGGGATACGAGCAGTACTTC
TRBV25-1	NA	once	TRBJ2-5	CASSEWAQGETQYF	TGTGCCAGCAGTGAATGGGCACAGGGAGAGACCCAGTACTTC
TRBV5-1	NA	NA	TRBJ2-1	CASRVSYNEQFF	TGCGCCAGCAGGGTATCGTACAATGAGCAGTTCTTC
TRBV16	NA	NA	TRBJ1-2	CASSQDGAGGTLGTYGYTF	TGTGCCAGCAGCCAAGATGGGGCCGGGGGGACTCTAGGGACCTATGGCTACACCTTC
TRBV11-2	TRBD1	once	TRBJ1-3	CASSLTGTGDGNTIYF	TGTGCCAGCAGCTTAACCGGGACAGGGGATGGAAACACCATATATTTT
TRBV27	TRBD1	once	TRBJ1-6	CASSFGQGGNSPLHF	TGTGCCAGCAGTTTTGGACAGGGAGGGAATTCACCCCTCCACTTT
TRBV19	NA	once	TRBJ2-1	CASSMTDEQFF	TGTGCCAGTAGTATGACGGATGAGCAGTTCTTC
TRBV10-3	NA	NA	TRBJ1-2	CAISVYGGQAGRTF	TGTGCCATCAGTGTCTATGGAGGGCAGGCTGGGCGCACCTTC
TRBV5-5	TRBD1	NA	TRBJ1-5	CASSLGRGVDQPQHF	TGTGCCAGCAGCTTGGGCAGGGGGGTCGACCAGCCCCAGCATTTT
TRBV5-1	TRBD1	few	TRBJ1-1	CASSLGSGTANTEAFF	TGCGCCAGCAGCTTGGGGAGTGGGACAGCCAACACTGAAGCTTTCTTT
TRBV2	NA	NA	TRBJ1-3	CASSEVRQGNTIYF	TGTGCCAGCAGTGAAGTTCGACAGGGAAACACCATATATTTT
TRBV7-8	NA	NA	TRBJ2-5	CASSLVGRFGETQYF	TGTGCCAGCAGCTTAGTAGGCCGGTTTGGGGAGACCCAGTACTTC
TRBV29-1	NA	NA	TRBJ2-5	CSVPPGETQYF	TGCAGCGTCCCGCCTGGGGAGACCCAGTACTTC
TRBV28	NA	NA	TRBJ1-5	CASSAETEYSNQPQHF	TGTGCCAGCAGTGCCGAGACAGAATATAGCAATCAGCCCCAGCATTTT
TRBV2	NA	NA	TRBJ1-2	CASSELEGIYGYTF	TGTGCCAGCAGTGAATTGGAGGGAATCTATGGCTACACCTTC
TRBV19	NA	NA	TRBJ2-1	CASSPNHNEQFF	TGTGCCAGTAGCCCAAATCACAATGAGCAGTTCTTC
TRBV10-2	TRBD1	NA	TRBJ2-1	CASEPRGPYNEQFF	TGCGCCAGCGAGCCCAGGGGGCCGTACAATGAGCAGTTCTTC
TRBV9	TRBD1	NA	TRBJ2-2	CASSPGGQGTTGELFF	TGTGCCAGCAGCCCGGGGGGACAGGGTACTACCGGGGAGCTGTTTTTT
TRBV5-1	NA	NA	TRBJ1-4	CASSPEPDLEF	TGCGCCAGCAGCCCGGAACCAGATTTGGAATTT
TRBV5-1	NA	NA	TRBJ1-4	CASSLGQGPVNEKLFF	TGCGCCAGCAGCTTGGGGCAGGGTCCCGTAAATGAAAAACTGTTTTTT
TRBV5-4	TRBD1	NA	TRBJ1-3	CASSTPGTGSSGNTIYF	TGTGCCAGCAGCACCCCCGGGACAGGCAGCTCTGGAAACACCATATATTTT
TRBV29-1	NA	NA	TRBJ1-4	CSVRTGGEKLFF	TGCAGCGTCCGGACGGGTGGCGAAAAACTGTTTTTT
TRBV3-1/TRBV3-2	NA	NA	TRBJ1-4	CASSQAGEKLFF	TGTGCCAGCAGCCAAGCAGGTGAAAAACTGTTTTTT
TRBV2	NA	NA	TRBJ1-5	CASKTFPGDQPQHF	TGTGCCAGCAAAACCTTTCCGGGGGACCAGCCCCAGCATTTT
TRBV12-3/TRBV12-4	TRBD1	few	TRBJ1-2	CASGQGLDYGYTF	TGTGCCAGCGGACAGGGCTTAGACTATGGCTACACCTTC
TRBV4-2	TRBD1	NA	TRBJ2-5	CASSQARGPDRGETQYF	TGTGCCAGCAGCCAAGCCCGGGGCCCGGACAGGGGAGAGACCCAGTACTTC
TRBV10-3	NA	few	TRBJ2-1	CAGRGTTGNEQFF	TGTGCCGGCCGGGGGACGACGGGTAATGAGCAGTTCTTC
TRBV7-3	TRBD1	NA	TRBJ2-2	CASSAIQGANGELFF	TGTGCCAGCAGCGCTATACAGGGGGCGAACGGGGAGCTGTTTTTT
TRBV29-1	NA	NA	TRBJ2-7	CSVEGVGGDEQYF	TGCAGCGTTGAAGGGGTCGGAGGGGACGAGCAGTACTTC
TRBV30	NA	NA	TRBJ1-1	CAWSVWEGRTEAFF	TGTGCCTGGAGTGTATGGGAGGGTCGAACTGAAGCTTTCTTT
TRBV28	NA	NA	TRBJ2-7	CASGRWGFHEQYF	TGTGCCAGCGGACGGTGGGGGTTCCACGAGCAGTACTTC
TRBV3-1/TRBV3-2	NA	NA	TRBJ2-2	CASSQERYTGELFF	TGTGCCAGCAGCCAAGAGAGATACACCGGGGAGCTGTTTTTT
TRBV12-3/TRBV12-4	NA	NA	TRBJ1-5	CASRRGGQPQHF	TGTGCCAGCAGGAGGGGAGGTCAGCCCCAGCATTTT
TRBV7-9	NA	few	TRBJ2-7	CASSGGRGADEQYF	TGTGCCAGCAGCGGTGGCAGGGGCGCGGACGAGCAGTACTTC
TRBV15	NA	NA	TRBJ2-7	CATSTGHYYEQYF	TGTGCCACCAGCACCGGACACTACTACGAGCAGTACTTC
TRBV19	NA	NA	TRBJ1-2	CASSIPGIYGGYTF	TGTGCCAGTAGTATACCAGGGATTTATGGTGGCTACACCTTC
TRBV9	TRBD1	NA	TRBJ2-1	CASSPRTGPSDEQFF	TGTGCCAGCAGCCCCCGGACAGGCCCGTCAGATGAGCAGTTCTTC
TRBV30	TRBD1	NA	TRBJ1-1	CAQDRENTEAFF	TGTGCCCAGGACAGGGAGAACACTGAAGCTTTCTTT
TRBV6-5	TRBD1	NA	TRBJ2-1	CASRGQGSYNEQFF	TGTGCCAGCAGGGGACAGGGGTCCTACAATGAGCAGTTCTTC
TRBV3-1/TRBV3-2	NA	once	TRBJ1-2	CASSQDWQGRTGYTF	TGTGCCAGCAGCCAAGATTGGCAGGGGAGGACTGGCTACACCTTC
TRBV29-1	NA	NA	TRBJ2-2	CSVRFPGGGGTGELFF	TGCAGCGTTCGTTTCCCAGGGGGAGGAGGGACCGGGGAGCTGTTTTTT
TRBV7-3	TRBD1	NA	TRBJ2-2	CASSPGTGGSWGGELFF	TGTGCCAGCAGCCCCGGGACAGGGGGCTCCTGGGGCGGGGAGCTGTTTTTT